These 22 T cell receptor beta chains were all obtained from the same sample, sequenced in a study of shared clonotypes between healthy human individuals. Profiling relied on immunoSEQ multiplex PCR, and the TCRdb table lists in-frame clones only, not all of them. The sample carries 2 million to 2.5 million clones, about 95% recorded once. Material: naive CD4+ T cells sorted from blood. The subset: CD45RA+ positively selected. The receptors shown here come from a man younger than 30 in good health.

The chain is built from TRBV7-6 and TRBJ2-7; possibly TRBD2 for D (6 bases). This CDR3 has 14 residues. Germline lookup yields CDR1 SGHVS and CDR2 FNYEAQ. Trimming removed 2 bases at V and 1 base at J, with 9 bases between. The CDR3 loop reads CASSLRRGSYEQYF. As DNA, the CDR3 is TGTGCCAGCAGCTTACGGAGGGGTTCCTACGAGCAGTACTTC.

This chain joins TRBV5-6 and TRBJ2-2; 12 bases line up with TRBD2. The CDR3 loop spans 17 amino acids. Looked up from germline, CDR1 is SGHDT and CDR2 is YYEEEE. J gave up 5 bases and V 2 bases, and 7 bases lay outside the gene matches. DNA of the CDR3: TGTGCCAGCAGCTTCTCCCCGGGACTAGCGGGTACCGGGGAGCTGTTTTTT. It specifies CASSFSPGLAGTGELFF. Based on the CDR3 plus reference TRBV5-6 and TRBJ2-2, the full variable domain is DAGVTQSPTHLIKTRGQQVTLRCSPKSGHDTVSWYQQALGQGPQFIFQYYEEEERQRGNFPDRFSGHQFPNYSSELNVNALLLGDSALYLCASSFSPGLAGTGELFFGEGSRLTVL.

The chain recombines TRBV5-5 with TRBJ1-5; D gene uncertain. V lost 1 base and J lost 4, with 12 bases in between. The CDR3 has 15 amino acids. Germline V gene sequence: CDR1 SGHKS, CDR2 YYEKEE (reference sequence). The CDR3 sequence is CASSLTSATNQPQHF. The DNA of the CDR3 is TGTGCCAGCAGCTTGACGTCAGCAACAAATCAGCCCCAGCATTTT. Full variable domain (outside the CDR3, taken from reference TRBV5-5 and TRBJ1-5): DAGVTQSPTHLIKTRGQQVTLRCSPISGHKSVSWYQQVLGQGPQFIFQYYEKEERGRGNFPDRFSARQFPNYSSELNVNALLLGDSALYLCASSLTSATNQPQHFGDGTRLSIL.

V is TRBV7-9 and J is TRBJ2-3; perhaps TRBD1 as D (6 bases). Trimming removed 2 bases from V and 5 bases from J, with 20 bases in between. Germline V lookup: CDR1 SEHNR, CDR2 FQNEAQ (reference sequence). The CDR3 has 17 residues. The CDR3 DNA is TGTGCCAGCAGCTTATACCTCGGACAGTTCGCGGTAGATACGCAGTATTTT. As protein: CASSLYLGQFAVDTQYF.

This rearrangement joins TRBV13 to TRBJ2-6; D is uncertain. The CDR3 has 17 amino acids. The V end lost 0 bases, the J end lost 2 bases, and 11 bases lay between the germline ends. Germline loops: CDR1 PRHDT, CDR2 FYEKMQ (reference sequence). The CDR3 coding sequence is TGTGCCAGCAGCTTAGGGAGGTACAGCGCTGGGGCCAACGTCCTGACTTTC. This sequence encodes CASSLGRYSAGANVLTF.

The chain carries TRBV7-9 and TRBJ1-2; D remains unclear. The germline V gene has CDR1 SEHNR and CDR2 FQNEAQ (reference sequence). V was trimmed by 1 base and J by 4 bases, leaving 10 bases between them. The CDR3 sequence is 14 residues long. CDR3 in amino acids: CASSLDLGSYGYTF. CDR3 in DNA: TGTGCCAGCAGCTTAGATTTGGGCTCCTATGGCTACACCTTC.

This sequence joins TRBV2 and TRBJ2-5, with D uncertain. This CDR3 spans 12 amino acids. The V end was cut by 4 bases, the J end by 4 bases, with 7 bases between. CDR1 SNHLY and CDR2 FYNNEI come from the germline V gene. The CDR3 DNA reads TGTGCCAGCAGTGTTAATGTAGAGACCCAGTACTTC. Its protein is CASSVNVETQYF.

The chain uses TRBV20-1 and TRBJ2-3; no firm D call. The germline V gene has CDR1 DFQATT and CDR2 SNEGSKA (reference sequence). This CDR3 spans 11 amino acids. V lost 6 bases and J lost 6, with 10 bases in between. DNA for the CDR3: TGCAGTGCCTTCCTGTCGGATACGCAGTATTTT. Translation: CSAFLSDTQYF.

CDR3 sequence: CARGARVATNEKLFF. The CDR3 DNA reads TGCGCCAGAGGTGCGCGAGTTGCAACTAATGAAAAACTGTTTTTT. V and J are TRBV23-1 and TRBJ1-4; D is unclear. TRBV23-1 has ORF status, its function being uncertain. The V end lost 9 bases, the J end lost 0 bases, and 14 bases lay between the germline ends. There are 15 residues in the CDR3.

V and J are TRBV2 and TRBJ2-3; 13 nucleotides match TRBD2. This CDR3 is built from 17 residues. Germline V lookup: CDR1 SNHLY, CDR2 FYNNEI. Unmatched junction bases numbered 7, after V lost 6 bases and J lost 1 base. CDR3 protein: CASSLGLAGRRTDTQYF. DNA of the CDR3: TGTGCCAGCAGCCTGGGACTAGCGGGGCGACGCACAGATACGCAGTATTTT.

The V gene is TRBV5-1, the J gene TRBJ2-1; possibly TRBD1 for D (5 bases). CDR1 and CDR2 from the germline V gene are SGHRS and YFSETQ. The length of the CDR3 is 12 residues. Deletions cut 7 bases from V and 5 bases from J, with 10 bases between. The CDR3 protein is CASGRTNNEQFF. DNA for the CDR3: TGCGCCAGCGGTAGGACAAACAATGAGCAGTTCTTC.

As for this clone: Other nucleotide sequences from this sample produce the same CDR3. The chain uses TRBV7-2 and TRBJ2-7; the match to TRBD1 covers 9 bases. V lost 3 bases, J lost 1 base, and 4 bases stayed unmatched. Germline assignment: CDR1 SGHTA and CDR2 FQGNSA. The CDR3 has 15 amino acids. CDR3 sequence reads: CASSLGQGGSYEQYF. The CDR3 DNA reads TGTGCCAGCAGCTTGGGACAGGGAGGGTCCTACGAGCAGTACTTC.

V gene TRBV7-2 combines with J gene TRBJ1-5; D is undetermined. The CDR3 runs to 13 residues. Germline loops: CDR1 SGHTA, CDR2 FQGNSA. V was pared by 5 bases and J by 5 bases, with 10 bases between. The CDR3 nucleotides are TGTGCCAGCAGCAGGACGGTGGATCAGCCCCAGCATTTT. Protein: CASSRTVDQPQHF. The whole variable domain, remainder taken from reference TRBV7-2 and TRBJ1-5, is GAGVSQSPSNKVTEKGKDVELRCDPISGHTALYWYRQSLGQGLEFLIYFQGNSAPDKSGLPSDRFSAERTGGSVSTLTIQRTQQEDSAVYLCASSRTVDQPQHFGDGTRLSIL.

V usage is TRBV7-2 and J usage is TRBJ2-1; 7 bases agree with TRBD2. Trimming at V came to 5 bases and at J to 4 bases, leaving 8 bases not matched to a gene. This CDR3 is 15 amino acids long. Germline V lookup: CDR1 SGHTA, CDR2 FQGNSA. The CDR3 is CASSPPGSGYNEQFF. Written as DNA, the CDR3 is TGTGCCAGCAGCCCACCGGGTAGCGGGTACAATGAGCAGTTCTTC.

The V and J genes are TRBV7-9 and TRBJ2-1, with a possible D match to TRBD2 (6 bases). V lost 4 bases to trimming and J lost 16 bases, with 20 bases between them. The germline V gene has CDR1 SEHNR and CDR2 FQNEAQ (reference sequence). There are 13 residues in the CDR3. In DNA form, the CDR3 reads TGTGCCAGCAGCTCCTCTGGCGGGGCTAGAGACTTCTTC. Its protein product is CASSSSGGARDFF.

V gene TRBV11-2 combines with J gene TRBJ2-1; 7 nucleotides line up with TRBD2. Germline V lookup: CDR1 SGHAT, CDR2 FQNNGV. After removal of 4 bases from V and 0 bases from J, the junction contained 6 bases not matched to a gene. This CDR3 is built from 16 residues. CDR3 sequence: CASSSTGTNSYNEQFF. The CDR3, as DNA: TGTGCCAGCAGCTCAACCGGGACTAACTCCTACAATGAGCAGTTCTTC.

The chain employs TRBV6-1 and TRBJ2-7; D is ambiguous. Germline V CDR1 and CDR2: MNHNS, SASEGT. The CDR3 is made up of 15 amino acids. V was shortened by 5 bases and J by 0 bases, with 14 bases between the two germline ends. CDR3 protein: CASSLDRWSSYEQYF. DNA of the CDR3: TGTGCCAGCAGTCTCGACCGGTGGAGCTCCTACGAGCAGTACTTC.

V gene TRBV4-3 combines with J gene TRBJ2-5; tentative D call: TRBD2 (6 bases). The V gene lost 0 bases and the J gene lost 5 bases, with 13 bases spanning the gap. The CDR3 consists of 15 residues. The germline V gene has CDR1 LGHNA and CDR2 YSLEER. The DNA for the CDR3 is TGCGCCAGCAGCCAAGACCCAGGGAGGTGGGAGACCCAGTACTTC. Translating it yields CASSQDPGRWETQYF.

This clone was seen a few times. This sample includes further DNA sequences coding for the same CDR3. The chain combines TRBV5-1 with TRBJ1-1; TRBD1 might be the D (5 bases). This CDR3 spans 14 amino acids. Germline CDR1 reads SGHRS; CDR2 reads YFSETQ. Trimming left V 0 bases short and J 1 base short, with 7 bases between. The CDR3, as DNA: TGCGCCAGCAGCTTGGAGGGGCAGAACACTGAAGCTTTCTTT. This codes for CASSLEGQNTEAFF. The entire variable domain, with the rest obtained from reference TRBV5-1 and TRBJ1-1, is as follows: KAGVTQTPRYLIKTRGQQVTLSCSPISGHRSVSWYQQTPGQGLQFLFEYFSETQRNKGNFPGRFSGRQFSNSRSEMNVSTLELGDSALYLCASSLEGQNTEAFFGQGTRLTVV.

CDR3 nucleotide sequence: TGTGCCTGGAGTGTTGAGGGGCCCATGGCCCAGTACTTC. Translating it yields CAWSVEGPMAQYF. The chain couples TRBV30 to TRBJ2-5; D could derive from TRBD1 or TRBD2 (5 bases each). The CDR3 is 13 residues long. Germline CDR1 and CDR2: GTSNPN and SVGIG (reference sequence). Trimming stripped 0 bases from V and 9 bases from J, with 14 bases between.

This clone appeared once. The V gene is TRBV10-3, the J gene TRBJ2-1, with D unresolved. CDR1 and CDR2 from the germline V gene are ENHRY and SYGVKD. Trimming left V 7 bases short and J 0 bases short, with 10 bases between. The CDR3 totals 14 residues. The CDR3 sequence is CAITNVGSYNEQFF. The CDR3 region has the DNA TGTGCCATCACCAACGTTGGCTCCTACAATGAGCAGTTCTTC.

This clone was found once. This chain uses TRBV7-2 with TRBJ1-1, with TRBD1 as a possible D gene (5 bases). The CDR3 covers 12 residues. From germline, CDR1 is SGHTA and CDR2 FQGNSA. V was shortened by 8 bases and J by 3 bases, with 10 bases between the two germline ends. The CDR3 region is CASGQGHTEAFF. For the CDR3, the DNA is TGTGCCAGCGGGCAGGGCCACACTGAAGCTTTCTTT. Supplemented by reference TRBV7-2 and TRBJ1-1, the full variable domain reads GAGVSQSPSNKVTEKGKDVELRCDPISGHTALYWYRQSLGQGLEFLIYFQGNSAPDKSGLPSDRFSAERTGGSVSTLTIQRTQQEDSAVYLCASGQGHTEAFFGQGTRLTVV.